Listed below are T cell receptor beta chains from one sample, sequenced in a study of blood T cells in healthy people across ages. TCRdb re-called the 5' RACE reads through MiXCR, storing one row per CDR3 protein. The table has some 1.5 million distinct CDR3 sequences, approximately 43% seen once. Material: blood. The receptors come from a woman aged 18-30 years in good health. Each CDR3 is given with its conserved first and last residue. A D gene is named only where the DNA matches it firmly.

15 TRBJ2-1 TRBV4-3 TRBD2 CASSQVAGGDLGQFF TGCGCCAGCAGCCAAGTGGCGGGAGGGGATTTAGGGCAGTTCTTC
15 TRBJ2-5 TRBV7-2 TRBD1 CASSSYATGQETQYF TGTGCCAGCAGCTCCTACGCGACAGGGCAAGAGACCCAGTACTTC
16 TRBJ2-2 TRBV4-3 TRBD2 CASSRNGAGGTGELFF TGCGCCAGCAGCCGGAATGGCGCGGGGGGAACCGGGGAGCTGTTTTTT
13 TRBJ2-3 TRBV6-6 TRBD1 CASSTDRVGTQYF TGTGCCAGCAGTACCGACAGGGTCGGTACGCAGTATTTT
15 TRBJ2-3 TRBV13 - CASSFFRVRVDTQYF TGTGCCAGCAGCTTCTTCAGGGTCCGGGTGGATACGCAGTATTTT
14 TRBJ1-4 TRBV30 TRBD1 CAWSVVRGYEKLFF TGTGCCTGGAGTGTAGTCAGGGGGTATGAAAAACTGTTTTTT
15 TRBJ2-7 TRBV5-1 - CASSPGGRQTYEQYF TGCGCCAGCAGCCCTGGTGGGAGACAGACCTACGAGCAGTACTTC
16 TRBJ2-1 TRBV12-3/TRBV12-4 - CASTTTGTRPYNEQFF TGTGCCAGCACCACCACCGGGACTCGGCCCTACAATGAGCAGTTCTTC
18 TRBJ2-4 TRBV7-2 - CASSLPRVTGLAKNIQYF TGTGCCAGCAGCTTACCCAGGGTAACGGGGCTAGCCAAAAACATTCAGTACTTC
18 TRBJ2-5 TRBV27 - CRLPAVSPRRGGVETQYF TGTCGCCTGCCAGCAGTTTCTCCTCGACGTGGAGGGGTGGAGACCCAGTACTTC